The rows below give T cell receptor beta chains drawn from one sample of a study of regulatory T cells in long-lasting Graves disease. TCRdb independently ran MiXCR on the multiplex PCR reads; one entry per CDR3 protein. The sample shows about 420,000 distinct CDR3 sequences, roughly 15% of them seen only once. The same data also went into a second study, on T cells in Graves' hyperthyroidism and ophthalmopathy.

This sample comprised peripheral blood mononuclear cells (PBMCs), obtained at new diagnosis, from a patient treated with antithyroid drugs. Receptor source: a woman younger than 30 with Graves disease. The CDR3 runs from the conserved cysteine through the conserved F or W. Fields, in order: V gene, D gene, CDR3 protein. A D gene is named only where the DNA matches it firmly.

v_call: TRBV12-3/TRBV12-4; d_call: -; cdr3_aa: CASRQTSTDTQYF
v_call: TRBV6-1; d_call: -; cdr3_aa: CASRTGARGEAFF
v_call: TRBV5-6; d_call: TRBD2; cdr3_aa: CATDRLAGNEQFF
v_call: TRBV15; d_call: -; cdr3_aa: CATSRDGETGGAFF
v_call: TRBV18; d_call: -; cdr3_aa: CASSPRHGSNEKLFF
v_call: TRBV14; d_call: TRBD2; cdr3_aa: CASSPLRGAGGSGELFF
v_call: TRBV2; d_call: -; cdr3_aa: CASSQGMDSPLHF
v_call: TRBV5-1; d_call: -; cdr3_aa: CASSLEPSPETQYF
v_call: TRBV7-9; d_call: -; cdr3_aa: CAGASGSNQPQHF
v_call: TRBV19; d_call: -; cdr3_aa: CASTKEGTEAFF
v_call: TRBV27; d_call: -; cdr3_aa: CASTFPGSPLHF
v_call: TRBV20-1; d_call: -; cdr3_aa: CSAPLKTSEKLFF
v_call: TRBV29-1; d_call: -; cdr3_aa: CSVGFEEQFF
v_call: TRBV27; d_call: TRBD2; cdr3_aa: CASSGTSSPYEQYF
v_call: TRBV3-1; d_call: -; cdr3_aa: CASSHGKTRSNEQFF
v_call: TRBV19; d_call: -; cdr3_aa: CASSHPAGVMRNEQFF
v_call: TRBV28; d_call: -; cdr3_aa: CASKESAGENTEAFF
v_call: TRBV20-1; d_call: TRBD2; cdr3_aa: CSARVWTSGNEQFF
v_call: TRBV28; d_call: TRBD1; cdr3_aa: CASSLYGTGENIQYF
v_call: TRBV18; d_call: -; cdr3_aa: CASSPPGNTGELFF
v_call: TRBV30; d_call: -; cdr3_aa: CAWSGRGPQYF
v_call: TRBV29-1; d_call: TRBD1; cdr3_aa: CSVRGQGFSNEQFF
v_call: TRBV27; d_call: TRBD2; cdr3_aa: CASRELAGVFYEQYF
v_call: TRBV30; d_call: -; cdr3_aa: CAWSWNSVTGELFF
v_call: TRBV20-1; d_call: TRBD1; cdr3_aa: CSARDPDGQGANQPQHF
v_call: TRBV6-1; d_call: TRBD1; cdr3_aa: CASSARQGITGNTIYF
v_call: TRBV11-1; d_call: TRBD1; cdr3_aa: CASSSGTGYTGELFF
v_call: TRBV27; d_call: -; cdr3_aa: CASSLSAMGEQYF
v_call: TRBV20-1; d_call: TRBD2; cdr3_aa: CSATWTSGRSSYEQYF
v_call: TRBV15; d_call: -; cdr3_aa: CATSSGPPLTETQYF
v_call: TRBV10-3; d_call: TRBD1; cdr3_aa: CAISDLQGAVEQYF
v_call: TRBV20-1; d_call: -; cdr3_aa: CSAYLYEQYF
v_call: TRBV6-2/TRBV6-3; d_call: -; cdr3_aa: CASSSRAKTWDEQFF
v_call: TRBV28; d_call: TRBD1; cdr3_aa: CASSLTQGVNEQYF
v_call: TRBV28; d_call: -; cdr3_aa: CASSQPLVSEQFF
v_call: TRBV6-1; d_call: -; cdr3_aa: CASSDGDPYGYTF
v_call: TRBV29-1; d_call: -; cdr3_aa: CSAREGTYEQYF
v_call: TRBV3-1; d_call: -; cdr3_aa: CASSQVVRTANNEQFF
v_call: TRBV7-2; d_call: TRBD2; cdr3_aa: CASSLERTSGRARTGELFF
v_call: TRBV28; d_call: TRBD2; cdr3_aa: CASRGPGLAGVSYEQYF
v_call: TRBV6-2/TRBV6-3; d_call: -; cdr3_aa: CASSYSGGKNIQYF
v_call: TRBV9; d_call: -; cdr3_aa: CASSLNQGETQYF
v_call: TRBV28; d_call: -; cdr3_aa: CASNPHVGSQFF